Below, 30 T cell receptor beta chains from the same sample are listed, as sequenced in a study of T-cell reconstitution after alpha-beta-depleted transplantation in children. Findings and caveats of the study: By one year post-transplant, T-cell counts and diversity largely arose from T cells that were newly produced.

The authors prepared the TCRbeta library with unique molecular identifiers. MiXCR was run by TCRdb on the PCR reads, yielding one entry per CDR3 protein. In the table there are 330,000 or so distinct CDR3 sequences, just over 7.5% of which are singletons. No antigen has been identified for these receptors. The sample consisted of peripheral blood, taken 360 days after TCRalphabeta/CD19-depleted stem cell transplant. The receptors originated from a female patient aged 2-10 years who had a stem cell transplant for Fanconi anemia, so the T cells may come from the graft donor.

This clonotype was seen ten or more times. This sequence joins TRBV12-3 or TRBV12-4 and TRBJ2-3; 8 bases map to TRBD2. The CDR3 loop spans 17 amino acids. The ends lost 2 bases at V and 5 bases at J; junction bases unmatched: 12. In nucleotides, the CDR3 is TGTGCCAGCAGTTTATGGAGCGGGGGACAATGGGTAGATACGCAGTATTTT. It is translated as CASSLWSGGQWVDTQYF.

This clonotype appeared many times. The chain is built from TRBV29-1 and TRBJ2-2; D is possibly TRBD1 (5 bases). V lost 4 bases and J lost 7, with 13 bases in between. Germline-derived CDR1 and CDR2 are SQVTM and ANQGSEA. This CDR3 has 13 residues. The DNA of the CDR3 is TGCAGCGTTGCAATCAGGGAAGACGGGGAGCTGTTTTTT. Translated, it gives CSVAIREDGELFF.

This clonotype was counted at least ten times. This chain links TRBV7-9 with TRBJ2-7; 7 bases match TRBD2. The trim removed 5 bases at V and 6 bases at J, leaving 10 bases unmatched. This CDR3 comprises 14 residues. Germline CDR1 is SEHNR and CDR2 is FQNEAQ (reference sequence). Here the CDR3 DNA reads TGTGCCAGCAGCCCGGGGGGTCCAGCGTCCGAGCAGTACGTC. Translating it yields CASSPGGPASEQYV.

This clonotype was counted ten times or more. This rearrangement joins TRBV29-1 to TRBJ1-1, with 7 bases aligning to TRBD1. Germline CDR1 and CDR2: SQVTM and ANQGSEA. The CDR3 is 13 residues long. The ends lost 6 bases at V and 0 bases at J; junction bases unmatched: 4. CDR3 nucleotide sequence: TGCAGCGTGGACAGGTCCATGAACACTGAAGCTTTCTTT. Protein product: CSVDRSMNTEAFF.

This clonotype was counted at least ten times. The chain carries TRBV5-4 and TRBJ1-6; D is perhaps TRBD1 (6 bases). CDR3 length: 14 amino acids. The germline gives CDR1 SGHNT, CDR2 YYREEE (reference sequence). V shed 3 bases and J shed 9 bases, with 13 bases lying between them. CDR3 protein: CASSSEGESSPLHF. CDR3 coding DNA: TGTGCCAGCAGCTCAGAGGGGGAAAGTTCACCCCTCCACTTT.

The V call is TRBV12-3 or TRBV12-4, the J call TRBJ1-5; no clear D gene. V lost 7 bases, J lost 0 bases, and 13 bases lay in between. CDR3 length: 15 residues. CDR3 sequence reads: CASTPSGSSNQPQHF. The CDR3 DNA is TGTGCCAGCACCCCAAGCGGGTCTAGCAATCAGCCCCAGCATTTT.

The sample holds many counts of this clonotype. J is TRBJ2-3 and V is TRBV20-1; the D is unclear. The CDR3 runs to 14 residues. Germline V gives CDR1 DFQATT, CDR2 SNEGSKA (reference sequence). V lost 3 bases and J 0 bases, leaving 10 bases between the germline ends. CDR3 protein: CSARVWPSTDTQYF. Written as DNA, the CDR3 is TGCAGTGCTAGGGTGTGGCCGAGCACAGATACGCAGTATTTT.

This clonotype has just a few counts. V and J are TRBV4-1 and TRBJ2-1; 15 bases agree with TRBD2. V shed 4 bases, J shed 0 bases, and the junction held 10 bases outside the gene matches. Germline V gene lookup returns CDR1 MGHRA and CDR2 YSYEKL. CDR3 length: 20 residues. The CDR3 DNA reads TGCGCCAGCAGCCCCCAGGGACTAGCGGGGGGCCCGAGCTCCTACAATGAGCAGTTCTTC. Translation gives CASSPQGLAGGPSSYNEQFF.

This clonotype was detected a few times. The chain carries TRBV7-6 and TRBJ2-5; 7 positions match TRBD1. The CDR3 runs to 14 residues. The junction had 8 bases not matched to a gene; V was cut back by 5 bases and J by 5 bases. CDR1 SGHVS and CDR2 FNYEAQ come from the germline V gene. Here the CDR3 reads CASSLTGAGETQYF. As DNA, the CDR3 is TGTGCCAGCAGCCTTACAGGGGCCGGCGAGACCCAGTACTTC.

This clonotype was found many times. This chain's CDR3 is CATSRELFQPQHF. DNA for the CDR3: TGTGCCACCAGCAGAGAACTTTTTCAGCCCCAGCATTTT. The J gene is TRBJ1-5, the V gene TRBV15; D is unresolved. Germline CDR1 and CDR2: LNHNV and YYDKDF (reference sequence). The CDR3 spans 13 residues. The germline V and J ends were trimmed by 0 bases and 6 bases, with 6 bases remaining between them.

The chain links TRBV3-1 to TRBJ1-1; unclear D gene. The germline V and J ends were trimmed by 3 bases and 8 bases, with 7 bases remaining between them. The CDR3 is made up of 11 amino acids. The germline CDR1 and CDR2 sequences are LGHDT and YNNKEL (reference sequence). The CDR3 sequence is CASSHSGEAFF. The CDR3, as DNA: TGTGCCAGCAGCCACTCAGGAGAAGCTTTCTTT.

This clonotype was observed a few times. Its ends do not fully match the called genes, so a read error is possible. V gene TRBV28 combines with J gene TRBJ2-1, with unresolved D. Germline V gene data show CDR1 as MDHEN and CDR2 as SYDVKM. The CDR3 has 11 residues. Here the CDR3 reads CASSLSYASVF. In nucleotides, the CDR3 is TGTGCCAGCAGTTTATCCTACGCATCGGTCTTC.

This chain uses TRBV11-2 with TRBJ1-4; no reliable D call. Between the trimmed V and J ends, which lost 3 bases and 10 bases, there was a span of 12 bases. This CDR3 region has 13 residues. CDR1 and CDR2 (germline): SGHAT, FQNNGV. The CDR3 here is CASSFERLGKLFF. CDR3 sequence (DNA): TGTGCCAGCAGCTTTGAAAGGTTGGGAAAACTGTTTTTT.

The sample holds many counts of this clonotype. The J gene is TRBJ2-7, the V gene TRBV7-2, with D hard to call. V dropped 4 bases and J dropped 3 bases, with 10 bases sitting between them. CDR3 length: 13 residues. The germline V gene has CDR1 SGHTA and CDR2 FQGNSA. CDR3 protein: CASSSLNFYEQYF. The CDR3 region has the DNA TGTGCCAGCAGCTCGCTTAACTTCTACGAGCAGTACTTC.

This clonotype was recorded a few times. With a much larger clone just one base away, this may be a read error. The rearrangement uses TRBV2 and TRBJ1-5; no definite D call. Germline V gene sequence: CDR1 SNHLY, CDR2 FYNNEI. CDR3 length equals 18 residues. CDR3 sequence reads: CTSSFQIPGPGSNQPQHF. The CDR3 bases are TGTACCAGCAGTTTTCAGATACCTGGACCGGGTAGCAATCAGCCCCAGCATTTT.

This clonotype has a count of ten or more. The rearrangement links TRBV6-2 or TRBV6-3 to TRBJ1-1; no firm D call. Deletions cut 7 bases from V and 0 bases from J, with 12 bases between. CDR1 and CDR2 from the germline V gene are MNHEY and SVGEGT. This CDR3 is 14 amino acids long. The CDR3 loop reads CASTLDGVNTEAFF. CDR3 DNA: TGTGCCAGCACCTTAGATGGGGTGAACACTGAAGCTTTCTTT.

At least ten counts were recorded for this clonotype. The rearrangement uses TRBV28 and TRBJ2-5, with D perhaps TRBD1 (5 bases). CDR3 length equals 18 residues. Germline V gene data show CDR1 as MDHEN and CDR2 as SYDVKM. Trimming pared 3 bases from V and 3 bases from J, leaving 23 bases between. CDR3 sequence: CASSFIWIATGSEETQYF. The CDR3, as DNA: TGTGCCAGCAGTTTTATTTGGATCGCTACAGGCTCGGAAGAGACCCAGTACTTC.

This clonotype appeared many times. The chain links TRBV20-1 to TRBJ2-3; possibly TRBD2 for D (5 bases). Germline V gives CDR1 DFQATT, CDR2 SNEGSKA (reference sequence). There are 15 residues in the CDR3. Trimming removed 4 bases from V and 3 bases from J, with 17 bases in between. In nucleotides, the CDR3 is TGCAGTGCTATAAGCCTGGGGAGATCGACAGATACGCAGTATTTT. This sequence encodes CSAISLGRSTDTQYF.

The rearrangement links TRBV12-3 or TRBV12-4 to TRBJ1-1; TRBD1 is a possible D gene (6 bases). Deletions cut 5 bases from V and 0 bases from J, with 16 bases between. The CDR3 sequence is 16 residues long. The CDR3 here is CASSPDSLLMNTEAFF. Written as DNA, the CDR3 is TGTGCCAGCAGTCCGGACAGCTTACTTATGAACACTGAAGCTTTCTTT.

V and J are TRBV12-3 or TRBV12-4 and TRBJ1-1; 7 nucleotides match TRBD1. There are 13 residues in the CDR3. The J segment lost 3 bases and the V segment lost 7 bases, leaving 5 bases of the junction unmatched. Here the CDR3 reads CASKAGGDTEAFF. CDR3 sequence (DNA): TGTGCCAGCAAGGCAGGGGGGGACACTGAAGCTTTCTTT.

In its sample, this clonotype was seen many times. This CDR3 reads CASSLALGQFDEQYF. Here the CDR3 DNA reads TGTGCCAGCAGCTTAGCGCTCGGACAGTTCGACGAGCAGTACTTC. The chain combines TRBV7-9 with TRBJ2-7; TRBD1 is a possible D gene (6 bases). This CDR3 has 15 residues. The V and J ends lost 0 bases and 5 bases respectively, with 14 bases between them. CDR1 and CDR2 (germline): SEHNR, FQNEAQ (reference sequence).

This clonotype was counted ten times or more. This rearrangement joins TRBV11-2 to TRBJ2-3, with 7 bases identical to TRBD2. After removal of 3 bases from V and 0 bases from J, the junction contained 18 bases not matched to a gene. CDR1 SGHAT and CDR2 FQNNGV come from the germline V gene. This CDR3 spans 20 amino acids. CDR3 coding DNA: TGTGCCAGCAGCTTTCGCGGGGGAGATGAACCCAAACTTAGCACAGATACGCAGTATTTT. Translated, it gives CASSFRGGDEPKLSTDTQYF. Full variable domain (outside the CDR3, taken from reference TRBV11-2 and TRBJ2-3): EAGVAQSPRYKIIEKRQSVAFWCNPISGHATLYWYQQILGQGPKLLIQFQNNGVVDDSQLPKDRFSAERLKGVDSTLKIQPAKLEDSAVYLCASSFRGGDEPKLSTDTQYFGPGTRLTVL.

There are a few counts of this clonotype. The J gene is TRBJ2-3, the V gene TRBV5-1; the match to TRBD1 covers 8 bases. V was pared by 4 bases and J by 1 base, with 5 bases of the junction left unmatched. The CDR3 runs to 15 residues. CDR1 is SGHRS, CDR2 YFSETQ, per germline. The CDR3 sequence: CASSTHRGGTDTQYF. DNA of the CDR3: TGCGCCAGCAGCACCCACAGGGGGGGCACAGATACGCAGTATTTT.

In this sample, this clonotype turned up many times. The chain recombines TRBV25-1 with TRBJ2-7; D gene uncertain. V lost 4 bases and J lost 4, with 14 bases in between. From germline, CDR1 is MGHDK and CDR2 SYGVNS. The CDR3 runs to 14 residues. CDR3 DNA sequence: TGTGCCAGCAGTGTGGCCGTGTCCTCGTACGAGCAGTACTTC. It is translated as CASSVAVSSYEQYF.

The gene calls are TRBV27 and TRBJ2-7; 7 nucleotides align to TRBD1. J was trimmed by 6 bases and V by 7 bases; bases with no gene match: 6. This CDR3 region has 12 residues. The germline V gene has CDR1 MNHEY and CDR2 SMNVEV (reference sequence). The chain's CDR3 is CASIDRTGEQYV. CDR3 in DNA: TGTGCCAGCATTGATCGGACAGGCGAGCAGTACGTC.

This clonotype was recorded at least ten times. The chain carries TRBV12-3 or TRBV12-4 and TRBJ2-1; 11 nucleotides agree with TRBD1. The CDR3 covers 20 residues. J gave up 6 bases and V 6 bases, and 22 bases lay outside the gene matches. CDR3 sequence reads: CASSLGTGGMGGFTINEQFF. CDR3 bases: TGTGCCAGCAGCCTTGGGACAGGGGGTATGGGGGGGTTTACGATCAATGAGCAGTTCTTC.

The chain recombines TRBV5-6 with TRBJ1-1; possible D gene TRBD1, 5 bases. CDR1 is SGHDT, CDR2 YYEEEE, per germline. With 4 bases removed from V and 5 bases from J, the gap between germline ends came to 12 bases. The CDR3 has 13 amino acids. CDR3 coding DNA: TGTGCCAGCAGCCGCGGGGGGTATACTGAAGCTTTCTTT. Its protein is CASSRGGYTEAFF.

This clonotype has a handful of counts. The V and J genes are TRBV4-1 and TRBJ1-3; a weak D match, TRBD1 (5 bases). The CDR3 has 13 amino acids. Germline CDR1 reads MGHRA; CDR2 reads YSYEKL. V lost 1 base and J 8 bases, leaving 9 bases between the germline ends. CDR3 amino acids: CASSQVGTDTIYF. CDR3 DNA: TGCGCCAGCAGCCAAGTCGGGACGGACACCATATATTTT.

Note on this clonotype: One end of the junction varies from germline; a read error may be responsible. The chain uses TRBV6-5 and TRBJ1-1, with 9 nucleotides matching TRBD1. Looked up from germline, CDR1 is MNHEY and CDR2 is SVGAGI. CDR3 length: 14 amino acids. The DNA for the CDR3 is TGTGCCAGCAGCTACTCCGGACAGGGGATTAAAGCTTTCTTT. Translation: CASSYSGQGIKAFF.

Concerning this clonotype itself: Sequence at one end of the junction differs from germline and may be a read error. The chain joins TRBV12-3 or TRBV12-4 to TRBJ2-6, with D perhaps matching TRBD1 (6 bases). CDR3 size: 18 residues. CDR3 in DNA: TGTGCCTGCAGATCCCCACAGGGCTCCTTATCTGGGGCCAACGTCCTGACTTTC. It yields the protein CACRSPQGSLSGANVLTF.